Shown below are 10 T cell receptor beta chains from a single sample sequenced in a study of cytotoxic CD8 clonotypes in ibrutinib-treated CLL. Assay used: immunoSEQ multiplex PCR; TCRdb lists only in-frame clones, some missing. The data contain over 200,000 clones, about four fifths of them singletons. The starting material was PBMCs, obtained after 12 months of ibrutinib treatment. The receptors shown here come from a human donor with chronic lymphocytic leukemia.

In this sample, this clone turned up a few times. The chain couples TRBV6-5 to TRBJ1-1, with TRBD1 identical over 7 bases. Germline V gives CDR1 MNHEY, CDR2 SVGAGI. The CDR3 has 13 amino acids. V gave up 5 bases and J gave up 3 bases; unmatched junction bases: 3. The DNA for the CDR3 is TGTGCCAGCAGTCCCGGGACAGACACTGAAGCTTTCTTT. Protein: CASSPGTDTEAFF.

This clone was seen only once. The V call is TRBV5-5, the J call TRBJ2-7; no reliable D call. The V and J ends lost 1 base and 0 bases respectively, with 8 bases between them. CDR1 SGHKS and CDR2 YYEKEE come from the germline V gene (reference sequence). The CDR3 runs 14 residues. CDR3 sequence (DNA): TGTGCCAGCAGCTTGATCGGCAGCTCCTACGAGCAGTACTTC. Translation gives CASSLIGSSYEQYF.

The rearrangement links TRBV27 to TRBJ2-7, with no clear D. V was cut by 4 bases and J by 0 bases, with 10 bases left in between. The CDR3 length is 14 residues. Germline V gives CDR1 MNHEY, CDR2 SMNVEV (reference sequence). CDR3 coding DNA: TGTGCCAGCAGTTACCAGCCCATCTCCTACGAGCAGTACTTC. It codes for CASSYQPISYEQYF.

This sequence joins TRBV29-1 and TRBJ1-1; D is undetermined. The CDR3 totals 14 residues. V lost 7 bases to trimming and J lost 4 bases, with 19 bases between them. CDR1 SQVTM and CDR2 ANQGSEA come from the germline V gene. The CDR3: CSASTFSEVTEAFF. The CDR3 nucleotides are TGCAGCGCCTCTACTTTTTCCGAGGTCACTGAAGCTTTCTTT.

CDR3 sequence reads: CASSSIGLNYGYTF. As DNA, the CDR3 is TGTGCCAGCAGCTCAATAGGCTTAAACTATGGCTACACCTTC. The V and J genes are TRBV11-3 and TRBJ1-2, with unresolved D. V gave up 4 bases and J gave up 2 bases, with 11 bases separating them. This CDR3 region has 14 residues. CDR1 SGHNT and CDR2 YENEEA come from the germline V gene. The full variable domain, completed using reference TRBV11-3 and TRBJ1-2, is EAGVVQSPRYKIIEKKQPVAFWCNPISGHNTLYWYLQNLGQGPELLIRYENEEAVDDSQLPKDRFSAERLKGVDSTLKIQPAELGDSAVYLCASSSIGLNYGYTFGSGTRLTVV.

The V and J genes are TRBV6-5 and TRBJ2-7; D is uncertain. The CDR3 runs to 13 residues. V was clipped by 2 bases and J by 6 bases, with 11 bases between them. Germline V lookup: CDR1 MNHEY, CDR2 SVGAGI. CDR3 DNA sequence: TGTGCCAGCAGTTACGGATGGTGGGGCGAGCAGTACTTC. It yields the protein CASSYGWWGEQYF.

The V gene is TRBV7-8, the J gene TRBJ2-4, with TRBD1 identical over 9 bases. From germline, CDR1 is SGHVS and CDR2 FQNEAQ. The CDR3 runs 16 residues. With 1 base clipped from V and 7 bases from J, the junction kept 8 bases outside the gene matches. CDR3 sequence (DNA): TGTGCCAGCAGCTTAGAACTTCACAGGGGGCTTAACATTCAGTACTTC. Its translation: CASSLELHRGLNIQYF.

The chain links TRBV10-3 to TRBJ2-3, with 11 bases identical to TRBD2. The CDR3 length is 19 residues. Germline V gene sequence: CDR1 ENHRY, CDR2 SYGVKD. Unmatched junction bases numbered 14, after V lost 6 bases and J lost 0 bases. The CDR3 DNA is TGTGCCATCAGGTCGACTAGCGGGAATAGAGGGGCTAGCACAGATACGCAGTATTTT. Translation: CAIRSTSGNRGASTDTQYF.

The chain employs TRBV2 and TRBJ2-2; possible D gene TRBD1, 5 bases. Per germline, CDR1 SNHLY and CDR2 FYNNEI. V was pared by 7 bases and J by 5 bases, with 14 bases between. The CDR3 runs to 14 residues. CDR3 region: CASIQQSGTGELFF. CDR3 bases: TGTGCCAGCATACAACAGTCAGGGACCGGGGAGCTGTTTTTT.

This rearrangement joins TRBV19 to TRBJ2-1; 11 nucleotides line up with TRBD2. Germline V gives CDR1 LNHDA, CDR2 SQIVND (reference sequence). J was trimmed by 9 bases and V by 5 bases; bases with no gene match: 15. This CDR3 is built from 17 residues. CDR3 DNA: TGTGCCAGTAGTGTTACGTATAGCGGGGGGGCGGTGGGTGAGCAGTTCTTC. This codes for CASSVTYSGGAVGEQFF.